Presented here are 10 T cell receptor beta chains from one specimen sequenced in a study of spatial heterogeneity in lung cancer. Study-wide results and limits: The number of expanded tumor alpha and beta chains correlated with mutation number.

No antigen is known for these receptors. TCRdb fed the 5' RACE reads into MiXCR, producing one record per CDR3 protein. The table shows some 11,000 distinct CDR3 sequences, with approximately 7.5% occurring only once. Time point given: sample taken at primary tumor resection. This specimen was lung tumor tissue, taken at surgery. These receptors all stem from a female donor with early-stage non-small cell lung cancer.

This clonotype was seen a few times. This beta chain appears as a stray read in a library generated for alpha chains; its size is not informative. The chain carries TRBV6-2 or TRBV6-3 and TRBJ2-5; TRBD1 agrees at 10 bases. The CDR3 runs to 16 residues. The junction had 8 bases not matched to a gene; V was cut back by 6 bases and J by 1 base. Germline lookup yields CDR1 MNHEY and CDR2 SVGEGT. CDR3 coding DNA: TGTGCCAGCAGCTCCGGGACAGGGGCTATCCAAGAGACCCAGTACTTC. Amino acids: CASSSGTGAIQETQYF.

This clonotype was seen only a few times. This beta chain is an unintended read in a library built for alpha chains; its size means little. This chain joins TRBV30 and TRBJ2-1; the D gene could be TRBD1 or TRBD2 (5 bases each). Germline V lookup: CDR1 GTSNPN, CDR2 SVGIG (reference sequence). V lost 0 bases and J lost 5, with 14 bases in between. CDR3 length: 15 amino acids. CDR3 sequence reads: CAWSVGRNTNNEQFF. Here the CDR3 DNA reads TGTGCCTGGAGTGTGGGACGCAACACCAACAATGAGCAGTTCTTC.

This clonotype rates as medium-sized. Because this beta chain is a stray read in a library intended to capture alpha chains, its abundance should not be given much weight. V and J are TRBV29-1 and TRBJ2-3; D is unresolved. CDR1 is SQVTM, CDR2 ANQGSEA, per germline. This CDR3 has 15 residues. V shed 6 bases and J shed 1 base, with 17 bases lying between them. The CDR3 protein is CSVGSSNGGTDTQYF. CDR3 DNA: TGCAGCGTGGGGTCGAGTAATGGAGGCACAGATACGCAGTATTTT.

This clonotype is labeled medium-sized. This beta chain is a stray sequence in a library constructed for alpha chains; its clone size is not meaningful. V usage is TRBV28 and J usage is TRBJ2-6; D remains ambiguous. This CDR3 contains 13 residues. Trimming shortened V by 4 bases and J by 9 bases, and 10 bases separated the two germline ends. Germline CDR1 is MDHEN and CDR2 is SYDVKM. Here the CDR3 DNA reads TGTGCCAGCAGTTCCAACCCAGGCAACGTCCTGACTTTC. Translated: CASSSNPGNVLTF.

Only a few counts were recorded for this clonotype. A library prepared for alpha chains yielded this beta chain as an off-target read; its size is of little meaning. V usage is TRBV6-1 and J usage is TRBJ2-1, with D possibly being TRBD2 (6 bases). Trimming left V 3 bases short and J 3 bases short, with 12 bases between. There are 15 residues in the CDR3. In germline, CDR1 is MNHNS, CDR2 SASEGT. The CDR3 sequence is CASSDVAGYYNEQFF. The CDR3, as DNA: TGTGCCAGCAGTGACGTGGCGGGGTACTACAATGAGCAGTTCTTC.

As concerns this clonotype: In a library made to pick up alpha chains, this beta chain is a stray read with a size that means little. The chain joins TRBV7-2 to TRBJ2-5; D is possibly TRBD1 (5 bases). There are 15 residues in the CDR3. The V end lost 1 base, the J end lost 1 base, and 10 bases lay between the germline ends. Per the germline V gene, CDR1 is SGHTA and CDR2 is FQGNSA. CDR3 sequence reads: CASSLGDSLQETQYF. The CDR3 DNA reads as TGTGCCAGCAGCTTAGGTGACAGCCTCCAAGAGACCCAGTACTTC.

A word on this clonotype: Since it is a stray read in a library aimed at alpha chains, this beta chain has a size that is not meaningful. The chain joins TRBV6-2 or TRBV6-3 to TRBJ2-7, with 7 positions matching TRBD1. V lost 7 bases and J lost 2; bases outside the gene matches: 5. The germline V gene has CDR1 MNHEY and CDR2 SVGEGT. This CDR3 region has 13 residues. The CDR3 nucleotides are TGTGCCAGCAAGACGGACAGGACCTACGAGCAGTACTTC. Its protein is CASKTDRTYEQYF.

As for this clonotype: Little can be read into the size of this beta chain, an off-target read in a library designed for alpha chains. The V gene is TRBV3-1, the J gene TRBJ2-3; TRBD2 matches 13 bases. The germline CDR1 and CDR2 sequences are LGHDT and YNNKEL (reference sequence). The CDR3 is 15 amino acids. With V trimmed by 0 bases and J by 9 bases, 3 bases remained unmatched. CDR3 sequence (DNA): TGTGCCAGCAGCCAAGATGGACTAGCGGGGGAAACGCAGTATTTT. It translates to CASSQDGLAGETQYF.

This clonotype was found many times. Since the library was made to target alpha chains, this beta chain is a stray read and its abundance is not meaningful. The V call is TRBV3-1, the J call TRBJ2-7; 9 bases line up with TRBD2. This CDR3 region has 15 residues. The germline gives CDR1 LGHDT, CDR2 YNNKEL (reference sequence). V trimming: 2 bases; J trimming: 1 base; junction bases outside the gene matches: 3. This CDR3 is CASSQRGLASYEQYF. CDR3 bases: TGTGCCAGCAGCCAACGGGGACTAGCTTCCTACGAGCAGTACTTC.

The sample holds many counts of this clonotype. Since the library was made to target alpha chains, this beta chain is a stray read and its abundance is not meaningful. The chain recombines TRBV30 with TRBJ1-2; no firm D call. CDR3 length: 14 residues. Germline V gene sequence: CDR1 GTSNPN, CDR2 SVGIG (reference sequence). Trimming took 3 bases from V and 7 from J, leaving 18 bases between them. The CDR3 is CAWSVTGRGAGYTF. DNA of the CDR3: TGTGCCTGGAGCGTGACGGGGAGAGGTGCTGGCTACACCTTC. Full variable domain (remainder filled in from reference TRBV30 and TRBJ1-2): SQTIHQWPATLVQPVGSPLSLECTVEGTSNPNLYWYRQAAGRGLQLLFYSVGIGQISSEVPQNLSASRPQDRQFILSSKKLLLSDSGFYLCAWSVTGRGAGYTFGSGTRLTVV.